This T cell receptor beta chain was retrieved from a study of shared clonotypes between healthy human individuals. Worth noting for this clone: What it binds is not known.

The data were produced by immunoSEQ multiplex PCR, yet TCRdb's version contains in-frame clones alone and is incomplete. The sample includes roughly 850,000 clones, around 96% seen only once; the top ten take roughly 0.23%. CD45RO-negative, CCR7-positively selected cells formed the naive CD8 fraction, excluding terminally differentiated effector memory CD45RA+ cells. Whole-study results and caveats: What rarefaction showed was incomplete sorted-subset sequencing despite large depth.

This clonotype was sampled from a man younger than 40 in good health. The sequencing sample was made of naive CD8+ T cells sorted from blood.

DNA for the CDR3: TGTGCCACCCAGGACAGGGTGAGCTCCTACAATGAGCAGTTCTTC. This sequence encodes CATQDRVSSYNEQFF. The chain employs TRBV15 and TRBJ2-1; 8 nucleotides match TRBD1. In germline, CDR1 is LNHNV, CDR2 YYDKDF (reference sequence). The CDR3 is made up of 15 amino acids. V lost 8 bases and J lost 0; bases outside the gene matches: 6.